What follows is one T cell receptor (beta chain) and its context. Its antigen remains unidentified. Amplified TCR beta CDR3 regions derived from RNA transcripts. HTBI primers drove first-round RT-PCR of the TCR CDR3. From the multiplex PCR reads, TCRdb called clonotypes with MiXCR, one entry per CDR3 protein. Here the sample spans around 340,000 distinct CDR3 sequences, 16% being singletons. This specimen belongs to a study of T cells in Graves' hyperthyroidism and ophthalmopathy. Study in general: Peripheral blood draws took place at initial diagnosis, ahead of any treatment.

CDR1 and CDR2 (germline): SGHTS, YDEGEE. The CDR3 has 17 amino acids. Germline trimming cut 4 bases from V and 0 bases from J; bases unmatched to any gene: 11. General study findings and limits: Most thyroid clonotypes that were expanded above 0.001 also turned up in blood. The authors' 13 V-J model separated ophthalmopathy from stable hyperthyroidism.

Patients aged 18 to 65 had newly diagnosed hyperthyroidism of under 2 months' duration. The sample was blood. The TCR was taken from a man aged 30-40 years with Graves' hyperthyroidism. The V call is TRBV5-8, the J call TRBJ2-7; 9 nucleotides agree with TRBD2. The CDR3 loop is CASSAGGTSRYSYEQYF. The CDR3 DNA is TGTGCCAGCAGCGCGGGAGGGACTAGCCGATACTCCTACGAGCAGTACTTC.